These T cell receptor beta chains were read from a single sample in a study of cytomegalovirus exposure and HLA in healthy donors. Profiling relied on immunoSEQ multiplex PCR, and the TCRdb table lists in-frame clones only, not all of them. The sample has roughly 180,000 clones, roughly 86% seen once; the top ten hold roughly 6.6%. The sample comprised PBMCs. These receptors all come from a man aged 25 to 45 in good health and CMV-seropositive. Both conserved end residues are part of each CDR3. Fields, in order: J gene, clone size, V gene, D gene, CDR3 protein, CDR3 DNA. D genes are given only for firm matches. A clone size is listed for some rows: how often the clone was seen (once, few, many), or a class if it is expanded.

J: TRBJ1-5
size: -
V: TRBV11-3
D: -
CDR3: CASSFGTQPQHF
DNA: TGTGCCAGCAGCTTTGGGACCCAGCCCCAGCATTTT

J: TRBJ1-2
size: -
V: TRBV19
D: -
CDR3: CATANVDGYTF
DNA: TGTGCCACCGCGAACGTTGATGGCTACACCTTC

J: TRBJ1-3
size: -
V: TRBV7-2
D: -
CDR3: CASSRPYREESGNTIYF
DNA: TGTGCCAGCAGCCGGCCCTACAGGGAGGAATCTGGAAACACCATATATTTT

J: TRBJ2-7
size: once
V: TRBV10-2
D: -
CDR3: CASRGSSNSYEQYF
DNA: TGCGCCAGCAGGGGCAGTTCAAACTCCTACGAGCAGTACTTC

J: TRBJ2-7
size: -
V: TRBV6-1
D: -
CDR3: CASSGWSGDWYF
DNA: TGTGCCAGCAGTGGGTGGTCGGGGGATTGGTACTTC

J: TRBJ1-4
size: -
V: TRBV5-6
D: -
CDR3: CASSAENEKLFF
DNA: TGTGCCAGCAGCGCGGAGAATGAAAAACTGTTTTTT

J: TRBJ2-7
size: -
V: TRBV4-2
D: TRBD1
CDR3: CASSQDRDRVSEQYF
DNA: TGTGCCAGCAGCCAAGATCGGGACAGGGTAAGCGAGCAGTACTTC

J: TRBJ2-3
size: once
V: TRBV9
D: -
CDR3: CASSPWPTGAADTQYF
DNA: TGTGCCAGCAGCCCCTGGCCGACTGGTGCAGCGGATACGCAGTATTTT

J: TRBJ2-7
size: -
V: TRBV2
D: -
CDR3: CASNQGIAGYEQYF
DNA: TGTGCCAGCAACCAAGGGATAGCAGGCTACGAGCAGTACTTC

J: TRBJ1-2
size: -
V: TRBV19
D: TRBD1
CDR3: CASSIAGTGSGYTF
DNA: TGTGCCAGTAGTATAGCAGGGACAGGGAGTGGCTACACCTTC

J: TRBJ2-7
size: -
V: TRBV11-3
D: TRBD2
CDR3: CASSFASGGSYEQYF
DNA: TGTGCCAGCAGCTTTGCTAGCGGGGGTTCCTACGAGCAGTACTTC

J: TRBJ2-7
size: -
V: TRBV2
D: -
CDR3: CASSEPGPTGEQYF
DNA: TGTGCCAGCAGTGAACCCGGTCCAACAGGAGAGCAGTACTTC

J: TRBJ2-1
size: -
V: TRBV6-5
D: -
CDR3: CASSYGQFNEQFF
DNA: TGTGCCAGCAGTTACGGACAGTTTAATGAGCAGTTCTTC

J: TRBJ1-5
size: once
V: TRBV19
D: -
CDR3: CASSLTSINQPQHF
DNA: TGTGCCAGTAGTTTGACCTCCATCAATCAGCCCCAGCATTTT

J: TRBJ2-2
size: -
V: TRBV7-2
D: TRBD2
CDR3: CASSFMGGTTGELFF
DNA: TGTGCCAGCAGCTTTATGGGGGGGACGACCGGGGAGCTGTTTTTT

J: TRBJ2-3
size: -
V: TRBV10-3
D: TRBD1
CDR3: CAISGRDRYTDTQYF
DNA: TGTGCCATCAGTGGCCGGGACAGATACACAGATACGCAGTATTTT

J: TRBJ1-4
size: many
V: TRBV6-5
D: -
CDR3: CASRPGAPEEKLFF
DNA: TGTGCCAGTAGACCAGGGGCGCCCGAAGAAAAACTGTTTTTT

J: TRBJ1-5
size: -
V: TRBV7-3
D: -
CDR3: CASSLGGNNQPQHF
DNA: TGTGCCAGCAGCCTGGGGGGGAACAATCAGCCCCAGCATTTT

J: TRBJ2-7
size: -
V: TRBV4-1
D: TRBD2
CDR3: CASSHLAGAIYEQYF
DNA: TGCGCCAGCAGCCATCTAGCGGGGGCAATCTACGAGCAGTACTTC

J: TRBJ2-7
size: -
V: TRBV27
D: -
CDR3: CASSYVVGAYEQYF
DNA: TGTGCCAGCAGTTATGTGGTCGGGGCCTACGAGCAGTACTTC

J: TRBJ1-5
size: -
V: TRBV27
D: TRBD1
CDR3: CASSHHRGGQPQHF
DNA: TGTGCCAGCAGTCACCACAGGGGAGGTCAGCCCCAGCATTTT

J: TRBJ2-1
size: few
V: TRBV29-1
D: -
CDR3: CSVVEYNEQFF
DNA: TGCAGCGTTGTTGAATACAATGAGCAGTTCTTC

J: TRBJ2-7
size: -
V: TRBV11-3
D: TRBD1
CDR3: CASSQRDRERYEQYF
DNA: TGTGCCAGCAGCCAAAGGGACAGGGAACGCTACGAGCAGTACTTC

J: TRBJ1-1
size: -
V: TRBV7-2
D: -
CDR3: CASSPARTAPFF
DNA: TGTGCCAGCAGCCCCGCTCGGACGGCACCTTTCTTT

J: TRBJ1-3
size: -
V: TRBV19
D: TRBD1
CDR3: CASSMAGGSGNTIYF
DNA: TGTGCCAGTAGTATGGCAGGGGGCTCTGGAAACACCATATATTTT

J: TRBJ1-1
size: few
V: TRBV27
D: -
CDR3: CASRSGLNTEAFF
DNA: TGTGCCAGCAGGTCCGGGCTGAACACTGAAGCTTTCTTT

J: TRBJ2-7
size: -
V: TRBV5-1
D: -
CDR3: CASSLAAGRAYEQYF
DNA: TGCGCCAGCAGCTTGGCGGCAGGTAGGGCCTACGAGCAGTACTTC

J: TRBJ2-7
size: -
V: TRBV6-4
D: -
CDR3: CASRRRDFYEQYF
DNA: TGTGCCAGCAGGCGTCGGGACTTCTACGAGCAGTACTTC

J: TRBJ1-1
size: -
V: TRBV4-1
D: TRBD1
CDR3: CASSQGGGATEAFF
DNA: TGCGCCAGCAGCCAAGGAGGGGGCGCGACTGAAGCTTTCTTT

J: TRBJ1-1
size: -
V: TRBV12-5
D: -
CDR3: CASGLGTEAFF
DNA: TGTGCTAGTGGTTTGGGAACTGAAGCTTTCTTT

J: TRBJ2-7
size: -
V: TRBV28
D: TRBD1
CDR3: CASSLEGQGANEQYF
DNA: TGTGCCAGCAGTTTAGAGGGGCAGGGGGCGAACGAGCAGTACTTC

J: TRBJ2-7
size: -
V: TRBV7-2
D: -
CDR3: CASSPRDGAREQYF
DNA: TGTGCCAGCAGCCCCCGTGATGGGGCGCGCGAGCAGTACTTC

J: TRBJ2-1
size: -
V: TRBV6-1
D: -
CDR3: CASSEDGVSGEQFF
DNA: TGTGCCAGCAGCGAAGACGGGGTGTCGGGTGAGCAGTTCTTC

J: TRBJ2-7
size: -
V: TRBV30
D: TRBD2
CDR3: CAWGGRGSRYEQYF
DNA: TGTGCCTGGGGGGGGAGGGGTTCGCGTTACGAGCAGTACTTC

J: TRBJ1-5
size: -
V: TRBV7-6
D: TRBD1
CDR3: CASSLGQAEERNQPQHF
DNA: TGTGCCAGCAGTTTAGGACAGGCCGAGGAACGCAATCAGCCCCAGCATTTT

J: TRBJ2-7
size: -
V: TRBV11-2
D: -
CDR3: CASSLDEQYF
DNA: TGTGCCAGCAGCTTAGACGAGCAGTACTTC

J: TRBJ2-1
size: -
V: TRBV5-4
D: -
CDR3: CASSLADRNEQFF
DNA: TGTGCCAGCAGCTTGGCCGATAGGAATGAGCAGTTCTTC

J: TRBJ2-7
size: once
V: TRBV7-9
D: -
CDR3: CASSFFREGIYEQYF
DNA: TGTGCCAGCAGCTTCTTCAGGGAAGGAATTTACGAGCAGTACTTC

J: TRBJ2-2
size: -
V: TRBV7-9
D: -
CDR3: CASSLASGELFF
DNA: TGTGCCAGCAGCTTAGCGTCCGGGGAGCTGTTTTTT

J: TRBJ2-5
size: -
V: TRBV4-1
D: -
CDR3: CASSQDDGMGETQYF
DNA: TGCGCCAGCAGCCAAGACGACGGGATGGGAGAGACCCAGTACTTC

J: TRBJ1-4
size: -
V: TRBV5-6
D: -
CDR3: CASSLATGGRNEKLFF
DNA: TGTGCCAGCAGCTTGGCCACGGGGGGCCGGAATGAAAAACTGTTTTTT

J: TRBJ2-1
size: -
V: TRBV10-1
D: -
CDR3: CASSSRADGNEQFF
DNA: TGCGCCAGCAGTTCCAGGGCGGATGGGAATGAGCAGTTCTTC